Included here is one T cell receptor beta chain sequence, with context. Its antigen is unidentified. This sample stems from a study of T cells expressing NK-cell markers. Findings of the study overall: Also leading the CD3+CD56-NKG2C+ fraction in a handful of donors were these clonotypes. NKG2C+ dominant clonotype frequencies in a handful of donors were about 1.0-7.5% of CD8+ T cells.

From its re-call of the 5' RACE reads, TCRdb lists each CDR3 protein once, without DNA. The table for this sample gives roughly 120,000 distinct CDR3 sequences. Germline loops: CDR1 LNHDA, CDR2 SQIVND (reference sequence). This CDR3 spans 15 amino acids. The TCR comes from a woman between 18 and 69 years old in good health. The rearrangement uses TRBV19 and TRBJ1-1; the D call of TRBD1 rests on TCRdb alone, since no DNA is present to check it. The source material was blood T cells: a sorted CD56 or NKG2C T cell subset, CD4+ or CD8+ T cells, or bulk PBMC T cells (not recorded which). The CDR3 sequence: CASSIGGRGFTEAFF.